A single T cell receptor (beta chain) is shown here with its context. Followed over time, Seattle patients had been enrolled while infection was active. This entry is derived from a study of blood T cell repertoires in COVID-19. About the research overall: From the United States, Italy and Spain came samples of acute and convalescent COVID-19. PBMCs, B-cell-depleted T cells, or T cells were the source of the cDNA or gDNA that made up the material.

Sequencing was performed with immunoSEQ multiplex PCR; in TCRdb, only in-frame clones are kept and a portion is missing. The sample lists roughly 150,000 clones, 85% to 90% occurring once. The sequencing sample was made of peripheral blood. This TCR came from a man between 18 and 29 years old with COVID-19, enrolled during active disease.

CDR3 coding DNA: TGTGCCAGCAGCTTAGCGGGAGGCCGCTACGAGCAGTACTTC. The encoded protein is CASSLAGGRYEQYF. This rearrangement joins TRBV27 to TRBJ2-7; 10 nucleotides match TRBD2. V shed 6 bases, J shed 3 bases, and the junction held 5 bases outside the gene matches. The CDR3 spans 14 residues. Per the germline V gene, CDR1 is MNHEY and CDR2 is SMNVEV (reference sequence).